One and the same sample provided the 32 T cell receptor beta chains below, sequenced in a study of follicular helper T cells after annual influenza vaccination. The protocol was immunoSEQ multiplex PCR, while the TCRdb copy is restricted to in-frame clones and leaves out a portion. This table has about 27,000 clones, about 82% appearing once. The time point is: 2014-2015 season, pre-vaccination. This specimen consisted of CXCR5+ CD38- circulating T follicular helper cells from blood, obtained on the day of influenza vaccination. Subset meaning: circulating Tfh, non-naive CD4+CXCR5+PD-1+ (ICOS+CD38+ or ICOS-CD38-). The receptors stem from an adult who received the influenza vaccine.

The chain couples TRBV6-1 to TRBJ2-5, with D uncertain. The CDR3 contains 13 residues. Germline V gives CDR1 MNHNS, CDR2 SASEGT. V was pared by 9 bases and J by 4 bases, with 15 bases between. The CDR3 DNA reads TGTGCCAGTTACGGGTTTATCGTAGAGACCCAGTACTTC. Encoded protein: CASYGFIVETQYF.

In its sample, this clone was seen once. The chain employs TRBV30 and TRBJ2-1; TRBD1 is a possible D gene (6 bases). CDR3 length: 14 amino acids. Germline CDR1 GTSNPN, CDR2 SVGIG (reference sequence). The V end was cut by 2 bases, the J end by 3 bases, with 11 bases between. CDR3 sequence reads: CAWSRLGGYNEQFF. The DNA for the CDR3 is TGTGCCTGGAGTAGATTAGGGGGCTACAATGAGCAGTTCTTC.

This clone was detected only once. CDR3 protein: CASSLSQQNIQYF. The CDR3 coding sequence is TGTGCCAGCAGCTTATCACAGCAAAACATTCAGTACTTC. The rearrangement joins TRBV7-6 to TRBJ2-4, with unresolved D. The CDR3 is 13 amino acids. From germline, CDR1 is SGHVS and CDR2 FNYEAQ. V gave up 2 bases and J gave up 5 bases, with 7 bases separating them.

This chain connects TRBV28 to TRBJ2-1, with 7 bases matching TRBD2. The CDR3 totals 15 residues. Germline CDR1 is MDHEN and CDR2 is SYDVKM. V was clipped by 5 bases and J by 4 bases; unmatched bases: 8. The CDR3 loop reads CASSNAGAGYNEQFF. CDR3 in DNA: TGTGCCAGCAGTAATGCGGGAGCGGGGTACAATGAGCAGTTCTTC. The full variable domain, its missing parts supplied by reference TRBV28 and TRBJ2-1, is DVKVTQSSRYLVKRTGEKVFLECVQDMDHENMFWYRQDPGLGLRLIYFSYDVKMKEKGDIPEGYSVSREKKERFSLILESASTNQTSMYLCASSNAGAGYNEQFFGPGTRLTVL.

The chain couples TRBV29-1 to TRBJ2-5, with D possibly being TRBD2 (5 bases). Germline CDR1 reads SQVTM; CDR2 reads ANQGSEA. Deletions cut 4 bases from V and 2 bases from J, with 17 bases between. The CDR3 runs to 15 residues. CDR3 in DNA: TGCAGCGTTGTCCGGGGTAGAACACTGCAAGAGACCCAGTACTTC. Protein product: CSVVRGRTLQETQYF.

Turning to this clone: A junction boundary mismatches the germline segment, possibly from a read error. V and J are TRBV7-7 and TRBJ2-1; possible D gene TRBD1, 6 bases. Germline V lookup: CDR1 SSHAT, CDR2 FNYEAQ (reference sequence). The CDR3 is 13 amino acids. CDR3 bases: TGTGCTAGCAGCTTAGGGGAACAGGGAGAGCAGTTCTTC. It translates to CASSLGEQGEQFF.

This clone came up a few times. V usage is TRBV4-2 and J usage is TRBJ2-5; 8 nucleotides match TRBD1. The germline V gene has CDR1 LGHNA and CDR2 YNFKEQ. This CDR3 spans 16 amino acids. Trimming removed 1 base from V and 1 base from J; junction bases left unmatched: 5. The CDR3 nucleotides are TGTGCCAGCAGCCAAGCTGGGACAGGCCCCCAAGAGACCCAGTACTTC. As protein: CASSQAGTGPQETQYF.

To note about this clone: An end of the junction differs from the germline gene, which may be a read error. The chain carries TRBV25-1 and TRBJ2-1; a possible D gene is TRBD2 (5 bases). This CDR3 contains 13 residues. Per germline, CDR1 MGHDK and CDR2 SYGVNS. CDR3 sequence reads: CAGSEGASNEQFF. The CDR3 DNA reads TGTGCCGGCAGTGAGGGAGCGAGCAATGAGCAGTTCTTC.

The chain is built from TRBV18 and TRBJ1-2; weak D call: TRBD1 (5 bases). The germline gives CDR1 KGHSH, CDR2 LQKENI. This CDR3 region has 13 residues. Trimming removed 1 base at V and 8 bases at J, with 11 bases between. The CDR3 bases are TGTGCCAGCTCACCACGGAGGGGCTTAGGCTACACCTTC. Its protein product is CASSPRRGLGYTF.

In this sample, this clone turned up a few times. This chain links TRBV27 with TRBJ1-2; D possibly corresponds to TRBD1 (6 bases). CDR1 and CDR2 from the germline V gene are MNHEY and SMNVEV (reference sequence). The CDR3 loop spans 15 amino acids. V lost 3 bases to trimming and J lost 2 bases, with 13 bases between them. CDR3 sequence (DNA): TGTGCCAGCAGTTTTGTGGCAGGGGAGAACTATGGCTACACCTTC. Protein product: CASSFVAGENYGYTF.

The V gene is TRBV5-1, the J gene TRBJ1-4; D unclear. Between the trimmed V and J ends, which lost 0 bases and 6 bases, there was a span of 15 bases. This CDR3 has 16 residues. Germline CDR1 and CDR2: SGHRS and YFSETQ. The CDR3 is CASSLGVRAGDEKLFF. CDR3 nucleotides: TGCGCCAGCAGCTTGGGGGTCCGGGCCGGGGATGAAAAACTGTTTTTT.

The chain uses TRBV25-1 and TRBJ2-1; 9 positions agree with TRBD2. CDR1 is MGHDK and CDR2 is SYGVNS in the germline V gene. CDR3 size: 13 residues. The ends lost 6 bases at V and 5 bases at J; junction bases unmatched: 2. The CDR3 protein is CASRGTSHNEQFF. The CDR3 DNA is TGTGCCAGCAGAGGGACTAGCCACAATGAGCAGTTCTTC.

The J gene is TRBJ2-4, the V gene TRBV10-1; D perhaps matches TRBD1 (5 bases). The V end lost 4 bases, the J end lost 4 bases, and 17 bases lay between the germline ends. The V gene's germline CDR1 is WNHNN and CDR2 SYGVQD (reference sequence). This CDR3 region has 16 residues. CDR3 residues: CASSVSGQLFKNIQYF. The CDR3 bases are TGCGCCAGCAGTGTATCAGGGCAGCTTTTTAAAAACATTCAGTACTTC.

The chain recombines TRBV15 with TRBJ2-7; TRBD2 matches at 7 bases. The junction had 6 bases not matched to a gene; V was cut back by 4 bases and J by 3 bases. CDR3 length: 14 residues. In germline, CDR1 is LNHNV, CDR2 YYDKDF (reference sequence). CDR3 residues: CATSKKRDNYEQYF. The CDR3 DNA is TGTGCCACCAGCAAGAAGCGGGATAACTACGAGCAGTACTTC.

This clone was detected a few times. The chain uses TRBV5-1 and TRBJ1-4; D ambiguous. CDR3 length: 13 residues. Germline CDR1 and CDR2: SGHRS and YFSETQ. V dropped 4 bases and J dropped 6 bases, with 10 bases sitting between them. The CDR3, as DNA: TGCGCCAGCAGCCGGACTGAGGATGAAAAACTGTTTTTT. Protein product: CASSRTEDEKLFF.

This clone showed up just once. DNA for the CDR3: TGTGCCAGCAGGGGAAGGGCCCGACAGTCTGGAGAGCAGTTCTTC. It is translated as CASRGRARQSGEQFF. V and J are TRBV6-5 and TRBJ2-1; a weak D match, TRBD1 (5 bases). V was shortened by 6 bases and J by 10 bases, with 22 bases between the two germline ends. This CDR3 has 15 residues. Germline V gene lookup returns CDR1 MNHEY and CDR2 SVGAGI.

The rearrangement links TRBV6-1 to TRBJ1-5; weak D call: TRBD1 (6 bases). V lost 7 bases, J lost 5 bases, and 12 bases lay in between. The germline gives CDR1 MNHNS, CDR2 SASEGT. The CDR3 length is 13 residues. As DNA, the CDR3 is TGTGCCAGCAAGGAACAGGGTCATCAGCCCCAGCATTTT. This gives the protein CASKEQGHQPQHF.

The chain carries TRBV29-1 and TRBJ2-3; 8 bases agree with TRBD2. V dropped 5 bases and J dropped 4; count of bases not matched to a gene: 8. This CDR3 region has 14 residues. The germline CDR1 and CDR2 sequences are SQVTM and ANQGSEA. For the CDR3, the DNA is TGCAGCGTTACCTACGGGGGGGTGGCAGATACGCAGTATTTT. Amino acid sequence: CSVTYGGVADTQYF.

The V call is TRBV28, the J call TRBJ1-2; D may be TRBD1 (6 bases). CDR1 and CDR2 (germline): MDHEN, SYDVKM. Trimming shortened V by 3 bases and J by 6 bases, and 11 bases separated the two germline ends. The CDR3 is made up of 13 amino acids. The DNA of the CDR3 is TGTGCCAGCAGTTTGCAACACAGGGATGGCTACACCTTC. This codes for CASSLQHRDGYTF.

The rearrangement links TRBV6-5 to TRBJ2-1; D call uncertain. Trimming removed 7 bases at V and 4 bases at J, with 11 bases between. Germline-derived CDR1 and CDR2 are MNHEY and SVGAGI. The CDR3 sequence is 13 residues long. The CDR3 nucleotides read TGTGCCAGCAAAAAGCTGGAGTACAATGAGCAGTTCTTC. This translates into CASKKLEYNEQFF.

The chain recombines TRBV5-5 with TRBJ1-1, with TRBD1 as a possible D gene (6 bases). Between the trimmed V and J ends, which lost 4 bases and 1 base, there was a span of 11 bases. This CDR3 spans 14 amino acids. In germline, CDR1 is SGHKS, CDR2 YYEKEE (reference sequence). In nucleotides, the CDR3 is TGTGCCAGCAGCATCGGGGGGGCGAACACTGAAGCTTTCTTT. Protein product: CASSIGGANTEAFF.

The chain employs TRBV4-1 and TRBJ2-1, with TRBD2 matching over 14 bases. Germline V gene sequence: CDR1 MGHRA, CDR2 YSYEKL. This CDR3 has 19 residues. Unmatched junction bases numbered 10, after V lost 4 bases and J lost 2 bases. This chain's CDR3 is CASSPGLAGGLRTYNEQFF. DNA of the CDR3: TGCGCCAGCAGCCCCGGACTAGCGGGGGGCCTTCGTACCTACAATGAGCAGTTCTTC.

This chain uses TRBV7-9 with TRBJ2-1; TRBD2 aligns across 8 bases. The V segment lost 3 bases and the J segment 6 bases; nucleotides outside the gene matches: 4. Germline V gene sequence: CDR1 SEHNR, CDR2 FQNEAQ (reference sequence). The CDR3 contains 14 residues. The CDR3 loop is CASSLPAGGNEQFF. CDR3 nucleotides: TGTGCCAGCAGCTTGCCCGCGGGGGGCAATGAGCAGTTCTTC.

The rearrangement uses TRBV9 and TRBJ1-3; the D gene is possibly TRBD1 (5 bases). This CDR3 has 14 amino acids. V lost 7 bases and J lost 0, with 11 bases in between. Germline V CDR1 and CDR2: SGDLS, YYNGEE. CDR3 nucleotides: TGTGCCAGCTCCCGGGGGGGCTCTGGAAACACCATATATTTT. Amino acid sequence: CASSRGGSGNTIYF.

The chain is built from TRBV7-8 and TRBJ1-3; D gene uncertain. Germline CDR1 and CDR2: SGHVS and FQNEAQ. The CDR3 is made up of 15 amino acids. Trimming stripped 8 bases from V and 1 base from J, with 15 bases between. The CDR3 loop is CASGFEVGSGNTIYF. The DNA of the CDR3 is TGTGCCAGCGGATTTGAGGTTGGGTCTGGAAACACCATATATTTT.

Written as DNA, the CDR3 is TGCGCCAGCAGCTCGACCCTCCCGGGACAGGGGGGAGGTGGCTACACCTTC. It translates to CASSSTLPGQGGGGYTF. V gene TRBV5-1 combines with J gene TRBJ1-2; 11 bases are shared with TRBD1. This CDR3 has 17 amino acids. V trimming: 3 bases; J trimming: 7 bases; junction bases outside the gene matches: 14. Germline V gene data show CDR1 as SGHRS and CDR2 as YFSETQ.

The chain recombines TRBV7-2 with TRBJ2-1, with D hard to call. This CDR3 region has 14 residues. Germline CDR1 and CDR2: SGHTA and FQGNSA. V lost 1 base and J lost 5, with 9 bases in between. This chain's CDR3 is CASSLEARNNEQFF. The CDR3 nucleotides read TGTGCCAGCAGCTTAGAAGCTCGCAACAATGAGCAGTTCTTC.

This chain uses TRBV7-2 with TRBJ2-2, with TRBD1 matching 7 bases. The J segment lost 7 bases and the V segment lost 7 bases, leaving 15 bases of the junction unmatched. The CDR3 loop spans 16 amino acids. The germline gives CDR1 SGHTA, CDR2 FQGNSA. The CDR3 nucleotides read TGTGCCAGCACCGAGCAACCACAGGGGATCGGCGGGGAGCTGTTTTTT. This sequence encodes CASTEQPQGIGGELFF.

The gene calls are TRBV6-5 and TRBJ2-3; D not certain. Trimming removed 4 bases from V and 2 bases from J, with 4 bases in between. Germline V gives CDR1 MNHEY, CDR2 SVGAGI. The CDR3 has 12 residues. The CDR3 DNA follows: TGTGCCAGCAGTTCCAACACAGATACGCAGTATTTT. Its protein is CASSSNTDTQYF.

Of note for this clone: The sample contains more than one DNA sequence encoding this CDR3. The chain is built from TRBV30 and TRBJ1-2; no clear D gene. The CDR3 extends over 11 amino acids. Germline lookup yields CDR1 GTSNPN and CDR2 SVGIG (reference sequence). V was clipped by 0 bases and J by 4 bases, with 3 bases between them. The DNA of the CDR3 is TGTGCCTGGAGTGTGGCCTATGGCTACACCTTC. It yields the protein CAWSVAYGYTF.

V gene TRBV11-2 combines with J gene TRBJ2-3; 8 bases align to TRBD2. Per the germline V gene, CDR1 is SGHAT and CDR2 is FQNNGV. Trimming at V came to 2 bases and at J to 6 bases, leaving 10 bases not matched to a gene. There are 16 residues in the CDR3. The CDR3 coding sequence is TGTGCCAGCAGCTTATTCTCGGGGGGGCCTAGGGATACGCAGTATTTT. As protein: CASSLFSGGPRDTQYF. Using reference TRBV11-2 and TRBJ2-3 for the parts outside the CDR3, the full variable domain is EAGVAQSPRYKIIEKRQSVAFWCNPISGHATLYWYQQILGQGPKLLIQFQNNGVVDDSQLPKDRFSAERLKGVDSTLKIQPAKLEDSAVYLCASSLFSGGPRDTQYFGPGTRLTVL.

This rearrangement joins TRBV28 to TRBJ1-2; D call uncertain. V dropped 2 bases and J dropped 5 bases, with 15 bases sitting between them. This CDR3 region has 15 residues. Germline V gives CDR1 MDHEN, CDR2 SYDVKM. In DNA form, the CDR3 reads TGTGCCAGCAGTTTAAGTTGGGCAGTTGGGTATGGCTACACCTTC. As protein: CASSLSWAVGYGYTF.